Listed below are T cell receptor beta chains from one sample, sequenced in a study of cytomegalovirus exposure and HLA in healthy donors. Clones were sequenced by immunoSEQ multiplex PCR, and TCRdb holds only the in-frame ones, with some missing. The sample carries fewer than 200,000 clones, about three quarters recorded once. Specimen: PBMCs. The origin of the receptors is a female donor in good health and CMV-seronegative. Each CDR3 is given with its conserved first and last residue.

V	J	CDR3
TRBV19	TRBJ2-3	CASSILAGGATDTQYF
TRBV4-1	TRBJ1-2	CASSQGQSGYGYTF
TRBV5-1	TRBJ2-1	CASSEGGGAGNEQFF
TRBV10-1	TRBJ2-1	CASSDPPSGGADEQFF
TRBV6-1	TRBJ2-3	CASSESRYTQYF
TRBV6-1	TRBJ1-5	CASTIQGGQPQHF
TRBV7-9	TRBJ2-1	CASRLAVHEQFF
TRBV9	TRBJ2-3	CASSGGGRPTDTQYF
TRBV29-1	TRBJ2-1	CSVVGGRYNEQFF
TRBV4-3	TRBJ2-3	CASSQEPWATQYF
TRBV9	TRBJ1-4	CASSDGQVLNEKLFF
TRBV15	TRBJ2-1	CATSGSGTGGLHEQFF
TRBV29-1	TRBJ2-2	CSVAELAGGGNTGELFF
TRBV28	TRBJ2-7	CASSSPDRATYEQYF
TRBV25-1	TRBJ2-7	CASSTGAYEQYF
TRBV29-1	TRBJ1-2	CSVAMGTGGANGYTF
TRBV6-5	TRBJ1-1	CASSLAGTEAFF
TRBV14	TRBJ2-7	CASSHSDIRSLEQYF
TRBV28	TRBJ2-1	CASSLTGSGSGNEQFF
TRBV9	TRBJ2-3	CASSAYSGESGADTQYF
TRBV25-1	TRBJ2-7	CASNPGQGPGWGYEQYF
TRBV9	TRBJ1-1	CASSVDRGSRTEAFF
TRBV6-4	TRBJ2-7	CASSDSDSSEQYF
TRBV11-3	TRBJ2-1	CASSPGTAEQFF
TRBV19	TRBJ2-7	CASALQGGYEQYF